This T cell receptor beta chain emerged from a study of T cells after yellow fever vaccination. 5'RACE template switching added a universal primer site and UMIs to TCR cDNA. TCRdb re-derived calls from the 5' RACE reads in MiXCR, one entry per CDR3 protein. The repertoire holds about 320,000 distinct CDR3 sequences, with around 4.4% as singletons. Trimming stripped 3 bases from V and 2 bases from J, with 17 bases between. Looked up from germline, CDR1 is LGHNA and CDR2 is YNFKEQ. The CDR3 is made up of 16 amino acids. This clonotype has more than one count but fewer than ten. The rearrangement uses TRBV4-2 and TRBJ2-7, with D tentatively TRBD2 (7 bases). The receptor comes from a man aged 18-30 years who received the YFV17D yellow fever vaccine. The sequenced sample was PBMCs, obtained 15 days after the yellow fever booster vaccination. This CDR3 is CASSQIGGAGTYEQYF. As DNA, the CDR3 is TGTGCCAGCAGCCAGATAGGGGGGGCGGGGACCTACGAGCAGTACTTC.